This TCR beta chain was captured by sequencing in a study of T cells expressing NK-cell markers (dated by TCRdb to 2018 to 2020). As for the study more broadly: In sorted CD3+CD56+NKG2C+, CD3+CD56+NKG2C- and CD3+CD56-NKG2C+ T-cell subsets from eight donors, TCR beta-chain repertoires were profiled. Libraries were sequenced as 2 x 150 bp reads on Illumina HiSeq 2000/2500, MiSeq or NextSeq. Of the eight sequenced donors, seven were found to be HCMV-seropositive and one was found to be HCMV-seronegative. All eight donors whose samples were sequenced were randomly selected healthy volunteers, three of them men and five women. What the research found in general, with its limitations: Those dominant clonotypes were again the most abundant among CD3+CD56-NKG2C+ cells in a handful of donors, at about 28.3-65%. Whether the expanded NKG2C-expressing T cell clones were specific for HCMV antigens was left unclear. In six donors, the dominant CD3+CD56+NKG2C+ clonotypes were among the top 10 CD8+ clonotypes and accounted for about 1.0-7.5% of CD8+ T cells.

This sample was sequenced with an Illumina HiSeq 2000. TCR beta cDNA libraries were prepared using 5'RACE template switching, which introduced a universal primer site and unique molecular identifiers. cDNA synthesis was primed from the TCR beta constant segment and was followed by two successive PCR amplification steps. Per the original workflow: Reads were demultiplexed and grouped by UMI with MIGEC, and clonotypes were assembled and quantified with MiTCR. To exclude erroneous sequences, only TCR cDNA sequences supported by at least two reads were retained. Downstream repertoire analysis used the tcR package, and clonotypes were matched across fractions by CDR3 nucleotide sequence plus V segment. Antigen specificity was annotated against VDJdb with VDJmatch, allowing one amino acid substitution in CDR3. After TCRdb reprocessed the reads, each CDR3 protein sequence was kept as one row, without DNA. The V and J calls shown here were made by TCRdb, not taken from the authors' results. This sample's records show 350,000 to 450,000 distinct CDR3 sequences. 5% to 5.5% of the sample lies in the top ten.

Concerning this clonotype itself: Its antigen is not yet known.

HCMV serostatus was determined by detecting HCMV-specific IgG in serum with a commercial ELISA kit. Ficoll density gradient centrifugation was used to isolate peripheral blood mononuclear cells from blood. Sequenced material: blood T cells: a sorted CD56 or NKG2C T cell subset, CD4+ or CD8+ T cells, or bulk PBMC T cells (not recorded which). This clonotype was obtained from a man aged 18-69 years in good health.

CDR3 sequence: CASSRLNVAGNEQFF. The chain uses TRBV3-1 and TRBJ2-1; the TCRdb call, TRBD2, lacks DNA for checking. The germline V gene (reference sequence) specifies LGHDT as CDR1 and YNNKEL as CDR2. The CDR3 goes from the cysteine to the phenylalanine over 15 residues. No DNA was logged.